This entry lists 30 T cell receptor beta chains sequenced from one sample in a study of patients and donors after allogeneic stem cell transplantation. TCRdb independently ran MiXCR on the RT-PCR reads; one entry per CDR3 protein. The sample includes 800,000 to 1,000,000 distinct CDR3 sequences, approximately 18% of them seen just once. The specimen was blood, either unsorted or a sorted T cell fraction (not recorded which). The receptors here all came from a human donor who was either an allogeneic HSCT recipient or a stem cell or donor lymphocyte infusion donor (not recorded which). It is not recorded whose cells these are; they may come from a transplant donor.

This clonotype has more than one count but fewer than ten. This sequence joins TRBV4-1 and TRBJ1-2; D not certain. CDR1 and CDR2 (germline): MGHRA, YSYEKL. The CDR3 covers 13 residues. Trimming removed 1 base at V and 6 bases at J, with 9 bases between. The CDR3, as DNA: TGCGCCAGCAGCCAAGTCATTTTAAATGGCTACACCTTC. It specifies CASSQVILNGYTF.

This clonotype showed up just a few times. DNA of the CDR3: TGTGCCAGCAGCCCAGGGGCATCCAATGAGCAGTTCTTC. Its protein product is CASSPGASNEQFF. The chain employs TRBV7-9 and TRBJ2-1; a weak D match, TRBD1 (6 bases). This CDR3 is built from 13 residues. V shed 5 bases and J shed 6 bases, with 11 bases lying between them. Germline assignment: CDR1 SEHNR and CDR2 FQNEAQ (reference sequence).

This chain joins TRBV5-1 and TRBJ2-1, with TRBD1 identical over 8 bases. J gave up 5 bases and V 3 bases, and 4 bases lay outside the gene matches. CDR1 SGHRS and CDR2 YFSETQ come from the germline V gene. The CDR3 sequence is 14 residues long. CDR3 in amino acids: CASSWTGSNNEQFF. The CDR3 bases are TGCGCCAGCAGCTGGACAGGGTCCAACAATGAGCAGTTCTTC.

The sample holds a few counts of this clonotype. The chain joins TRBV6-5 to TRBJ2-3, with D possibly being TRBD1 (6 bases). Germline V lookup: CDR1 MNHEY, CDR2 SVGAGI. The V gene lost 2 bases and the J gene lost 1 base, with 16 bases spanning the gap. The CDR3 spans 17 residues. CDR3 protein: CASSYTPGVGGTDTQYF. In DNA, the CDR3 is TGTGCCAGCAGTTACACTCCAGGGGTAGGGGGCACAGATACGCAGTATTTT.

This chain links TRBV3-1 with TRBJ2-3; 8 bases are shared with TRBD2. V was clipped by 0 bases and J by 5 bases; unmatched bases: 7. Germline CDR1 LGHDT, CDR2 YNNKEL (reference sequence). The CDR3 contains 16 residues. CDR3 sequence: CASSQDRGGPGDTQYF. CDR3 coding DNA: TGTGCCAGCAGCCAAGATCGGGGGGGCCCGGGAGATACGCAGTATTTT.

This clonotype was picked up a small number of times. The rearrangement joins TRBV7-2 to TRBJ2-2; D is undetermined. Deletions cut 3 bases from V and 7 bases from J, with 9 bases between. This CDR3 is built from 13 residues. Germline assignment: CDR1 SGHTA and CDR2 FQGNSA. DNA of the CDR3: TGTGCCAGCAGCTTTATCCCGATCGGGGAGCTGTTTTTT. This codes for CASSFIPIGELFF.

This clonotype was seen a few times. The genes are TRBV28 and TRBJ2-7, with D perhaps assigned TRBD1 or TRBD2 (6 bases each). Germline V gene sequence: CDR1 MDHEN, CDR2 SYDVKM. The V and J ends lost 5 bases and 2 bases respectively, with 16 bases between them. The CDR3 consists of 15 residues. CDR3 loop: CASSHPKGGAYEQYF. CDR3 nucleotides: TGTGCCAGCAGTCACCCAAAGGGGGGAGCCTACGAGCAGTACTTC. Full variable domain (remainder filled in from reference TRBV28 and TRBJ2-7): DVKVTQSSRYLVKRTGEKVFLECVQDMDHENMFWYRQDPGLGLRLIYFSYDVKMKEKGDIPEGYSVSREKKERFSLILESASTNQTSMYLCASSHPKGGAYEQYFGPGTRLTVT.

This clonotype has just a few counts. The genes are TRBV6-2 or TRBV6-3 and TRBJ1-5, with D hard to call. V lost 2 bases and J 7 bases, leaving 18 bases between the germline ends. The CDR3 covers 16 residues. Germline V lookup: CDR1 MNHEY, CDR2 SVGEGT. In DNA, the CDR3 is TGTGCCAGCAGTTACCATATTGTAGGTCCTTTCCAGCCCCAGCATTTT. Protein: CASSYHIVGPFQPQHF.

The J gene is TRBJ2-2, the V gene TRBV9; D not certain. Per the germline V gene, CDR1 is SGDLS and CDR2 is YYNGEE. V lost 0 bases to trimming and J lost 2 bases, with 14 bases between them. The CDR3 has 17 amino acids. CDR3 loop: CASSVGEPALNTGELFF. As DNA, the CDR3 is TGTGCCAGCAGCGTAGGAGAACCCGCATTAAACACCGGGGAGCTGTTTTTT.

This clonotype is a singleton in its sample. This chain joins TRBV30 and TRBJ2-7, with 9 bases fitting TRBD1. CDR1 and CDR2 (germline): GTSNPN, SVGIG (reference sequence). The CDR3 extends over 15 amino acids. Trimming cost V 0 bases and J 1 base; bases outside gene matches: 4. Written as DNA, the CDR3 is TGTGCCTGGAGTGTATGGGACAGGGTTTCCTACGAGCAGTACTTC. Translation gives CAWSVWDRVSYEQYF.

The CDR3: CASSVAAGAGNEQFF. The CDR3 DNA reads as TGTGCCAGCAGCGTAGCAGCGGGCGCTGGGAATGAGCAGTTCTTC. The rearrangement uses TRBV9 and TRBJ2-1, with TRBD2 as a possible D gene (6 bases). The CDR3 totals 15 residues. The V gene's germline CDR1 is SGDLS and CDR2 YYNGEE. V lost 0 bases to trimming and J lost 7 bases, with 14 bases between them.

This clonotype has only a few counts. This chain joins TRBV4-1 and TRBJ2-7; D remains unclear. Between the trimmed V and J ends, which lost 7 bases and 2 bases, there was a span of 9 bases. CDR3 length equals 12 residues. In germline, CDR1 is MGHRA, CDR2 YSYEKL. In nucleotides, the CDR3 is TGCGCCAGCACCCCACAGCCCTACGAGCAGTACTTC. Its protein product is CASTPQPYEQYF.

The rearrangement joins TRBV4-1 to TRBJ2-5, with unresolved D. The CDR3 consists of 15 residues. Trimming pared 0 bases from V and 1 base from J, leaving 9 bases between. Germline V gives CDR1 MGHRA, CDR2 YSYEKL. CDR3 residues: CASSQDRSVQETQYF. The CDR3 DNA sequence: TGCGCCAGCAGCCAAGATAGGTCGGTCCAAGAGACCCAGTACTTC.

A few counts support this clonotype. The V call is TRBV4-1, the J call TRBJ1-1; 7 nucleotides align to TRBD1. From germline, CDR1 is MGHRA and CDR2 YSYEKL. The CDR3 has 12 residues. J lost 6 bases, V lost 6 bases, and 4 bases had no gene match. CDR3 loop: CASRGGSAEAFF. Written as DNA, the CDR3 is TGCGCCAGCAGAGGGGGCAGCGCTGAAGCTTTCTTT.

This clonotype was recorded many times. The chain joins TRBV5-1 to TRBJ1-1; 9 positions match TRBD1. V dropped 3 bases and J dropped 5; count of bases not matched to a gene: 5. This CDR3 has 14 amino acids. The germline V gene has CDR1 SGHRS and CDR2 YFSETQ. The CDR3 protein is CASSSGQGRTEAFF. The CDR3 region has the DNA TGCGCCAGCAGCTCGGGACAGGGTAGGACTGAAGCTTTCTTT.

The chain uses TRBV9 and TRBJ2-1; D is perhaps TRBD2 (5 bases). This CDR3 is 16 amino acids long. The germline V and J ends were trimmed by 0 bases and 8 bases, with 18 bases remaining between them. The germline CDR1 and CDR2 sequences are SGDLS and YYNGEE. CDR3 DNA: TGTGCCAGCAGCGTAGTAGGAGGAACCGGATCTTATGAGCAGTTCTTC. Protein sequence: CASSVVGGTGSYEQFF.

This clonotype was observed a handful of times. The rearrangement joins TRBV7-2 to TRBJ2-5, with D possibly TRBD1 on 6 matching bases. V lost 5 bases to trimming and J lost 1 base, with 11 bases between them. The germline V gene has CDR1 SGHTA and CDR2 FQGNSA. The CDR3 extends over 14 amino acids. CDR3 region: CASSEQGTQETQYF. The CDR3 DNA reads TGTGCCAGCAGCGAACAGGGTACCCAAGAGACCCAGTACTTC.

The table lists this clonotype with a few counts. The chain joins TRBV12-3 or TRBV12-4 to TRBJ2-7; a weak D match, TRBD1 (5 bases). The V and J ends lost 8 bases and 2 bases respectively, with 22 bases between them. This CDR3 spans 16 amino acids. CDR3 sequence reads: CASSRWGNYPTYEQYF. The CDR3 nucleotides are TGTGCCAGCTCCCGGTGGGGCAATTACCCCACCTACGAGCAGTACTTC.

This clonotype was seen at least ten times. The chain employs TRBV12-3 or TRBV12-4 and TRBJ1-5; 7 bases match TRBD1. The ends lost 5 bases at V and 6 bases at J; junction bases unmatched: 4. This CDR3 has 13 residues. The CDR3 loop reads CASSPQGGQPQHF. CDR3 nucleotide sequence: TGTGCCAGCAGTCCCCAGGGGGGTCAGCCCCAGCATTTT.

This clonotype has only a few counts. The chain joins TRBV28 to TRBJ1-1, with D hard to call. Trimming pared 6 bases from V and 0 bases from J, leaving 14 bases between. This CDR3 spans 15 amino acids. Per the germline V gene, CDR1 is MDHEN and CDR2 is SYDVKM. The CDR3 coding sequence is TGTGCCAGCAGGGGTCTTGACGGTCTGAACACTGAAGCTTTCTTT. It encodes CASRGLDGLNTEAFF.

This clonotype was recorded a few times. The chain joins TRBV20-1 to TRBJ2-2; a possible D gene is TRBD1 (6 bases). The V gene lost 0 bases and the J gene lost 2 bases, with 13 bases spanning the gap. This CDR3 has 16 amino acids. CDR1 DFQATT and CDR2 SNEGSKA come from the germline V gene (reference sequence). This chain's CDR3 is CSARDPGTSNTGELFF. In nucleotides, the CDR3 is TGCAGTGCTAGAGATCCCGGGACATCCAACACCGGGGAGCTGTTTTTT.

The V gene is TRBV12-3 or TRBV12-4, the J gene TRBJ2-7, with 7 bases that match TRBD1. The CDR3 covers 14 residues. V gave up 6 bases and J gave up 4 bases; unmatched junction bases: 9. The DNA of the CDR3 is TGTGCCAGCAGCATACGACAGGGAAGGTACGAGCAGTACTTC. It translates to CASSIRQGRYEQYF.

This clonotype was counted at least ten times. The rearrangement uses TRBV12-3 or TRBV12-4 and TRBJ1-1; D is ambiguous. V lost 6 bases to trimming and J lost 2 bases, with 13 bases between them. The length of the CDR3 is 14 residues. The DNA for the CDR3 is TGTGCCAGCAGACCGGGTAATAAAAACACTGAAGCTTTCTTT. It yields the protein CASRPGNKNTEAFF.

This clonotype was seen a handful of times. The chain carries TRBV18 and TRBJ2-1; no definite D call. CDR1 is KGHSH and CDR2 is LQKENI in the germline V gene. CDR3 size: 13 residues. Trimming took off 3 bases at V and 8 bases at J, with 11 bases between the two ends. The CDR3 nucleotides read TGTGCCAGCTCACCGGGCTTCGACCATGAGCAGTTCTTC. Encoded protein: CASSPGFDHEQFF.

This clonotype was counted at least ten times. The chain combines TRBV24-1 with TRBJ1-5; no definite D call. The CDR3 has 14 residues. In germline, CDR1 is KGHDR, CDR2 SFDVKD. V gave up 1 base and J gave up 0 bases, with 3 bases separating them. CDR3 in amino acids: CATSDFYSNQPQHF. The CDR3 region has the DNA TGTGCCACCAGTGATTTTTATAGCAATCAGCCCCAGCATTTT.

This clonotype was counted between two and nine times. In DNA, the CDR3 is TGCGCCAGCAGGCAAACAGGGGGCACCGGGGAGCTGTTTTTT. Protein: CASRQTGGTGELFF. This chain connects TRBV5-1 to TRBJ2-2, with 8 bases lining up with TRBD1. Germline V gives CDR1 SGHRS, CDR2 YFSETQ. The CDR3 spans 14 residues. J lost 4 bases, V lost 5 bases, and 4 bases had no gene match.

The V call is TRBV29-1, the J call TRBJ2-7; D is uncertain. In germline, CDR1 is SQVTM, CDR2 ANQGSEA. V dropped 4 bases and J dropped 0 bases, with 7 bases sitting between them. CDR3 length equals 12 residues. CDR3 protein: CSVVADSYEQYF. In DNA form, the CDR3 reads TGCAGCGTTGTAGCCGACTCCTACGAGCAGTACTTC.

The chain uses TRBV6-1 and TRBJ1-2, with a possible D match to TRBD1 (5 bases). Trimming took off 2 bases at V and 3 bases at J, with 19 bases between the two ends. The CDR3 has 17 residues. CDR1 is MNHNS, CDR2 SASEGT, per germline. The CDR3 region has the DNA TGTGCCAGCAGTGAACCGGGACGGGGTGGTTCGTACTATGGCTACACCTTC. It codes for CASSEPGRGGSYYGYTF.

The J gene is TRBJ2-7, the V gene TRBV6-2 or TRBV6-3; 9 nucleotides align to TRBD2. Per the germline V gene, CDR1 is MNHEY and CDR2 is SVGEGT. V shed 4 bases and J 2 bases; nucleotides not matched to a gene: 9. This CDR3 spans 16 amino acids. CDR3 DNA: TGTGCCAGCAGTTCTCCTAGCGGGGCTAATACCTACGAGCAGTACTTC. Amino acids: CASSSPSGANTYEQYF.

This clonotype turned up a few times. This chain uses TRBV5-1 with TRBJ2-3, with no clear D. Trimming removed 0 bases at V and 0 bases at J, with 8 bases between. The CDR3 covers 15 residues. CDR1 and CDR2 (germline): SGHRS, YFSETQ. In DNA form, the CDR3 reads TGCGCCAGCAGCTTGGTACAGCTCAGCACAGATACGCAGTATTTT. As protein: CASSLVQLSTDTQYF.